This entry lists 8 T cell receptor beta chains sequenced from one sample in a study of blood T cell repertoires in COVID-19. The repertoire was sequenced with immunoSEQ multiplex PCR; TCRdb's copy has only in-frame clones and lacks some. The sample holds fewer than 250,000 clones; roughly 84% are singletons and the top ten take 5.5% to 7.5%. The material sequenced was PBMCs or T cells enriched from blood (not recorded which). The source is a woman in her thirties or forties who had recovered from COVID-19.

This clone was counted a single time. Other DNA sequences from this sample encode an identical CDR3 as well. The rearrangement uses TRBV9 and TRBJ2-3; TRBD2 aligns across 14 bases. The CDR3 spans 16 residues. With 3 bases clipped from V and 3 bases from J, the junction kept 3 bases outside the gene matches. CDR1 and CDR2 (germline): SGDLS, YYNGEE. CDR3 region: CASSAGLAGGTDTQYF. As DNA, the CDR3 is TGTGCCAGCAGCGCCGGACTAGCGGGAGGTACAGATACGCAGTATTTT.

This chain connects TRBV3-1 (or the pseudogene TRBV3-2) to TRBJ2-2; D not certain. V dropped 6 bases and J dropped 5 bases, with 13 bases sitting between them. The CDR3 is made up of 14 amino acids. From germline, CDR1 is LGHDT and CDR2 YNNKEL (reference sequence). The CDR3 coding sequence is TGTGCCAGCAGTCGAGCTACGAGGACCGGGGAGCTGTTTTTT. Translation: CASSRATRTGELFF.

This CDR3 is CASSEVGDSSNTIYF. CDR3 in DNA: TGTGCCAGCAGTGAGGTTGGGGACAGTTCGAACACCATATATTTT. The genes are TRBV25-1 and TRBJ1-3; 7 bases align to TRBD1. CDR1 is MGHDK, CDR2 SYGVNS, per germline. The CDR3 consists of 15 residues. V shed 3 bases, J shed 7 bases, and the junction held 9 bases outside the gene matches.

This chain connects TRBV7-2 to TRBJ1-5, with 9 bases fitting TRBD1. With V trimmed by 2 bases and J by 3 bases, 11 bases remained unmatched. From germline, CDR1 is SGHTA and CDR2 FQGNSA. The CDR3 length is 18 residues. CDR3 loop: CASSLSGDRAWDNQPQHF. As DNA, the CDR3 is TGTGCCAGCAGCTTAAGTGGGGACAGGGCTTGGGACAATCAGCCCCAGCATTTT.

This clone was found once. The chain is built from TRBV28 and TRBJ2-5; 8 bases are a match to TRBD2. CDR1 is MDHEN and CDR2 is SYDVKM in the germline V gene. CDR3 length: 13 residues. After removal of 5 bases from V and 9 bases from J, the junction contained 8 bases not matched to a gene. The CDR3 DNA is TGTGCCAGCAGTCGAACCGGGACTAGGTCCCAGTACTTC. Protein: CASSRTGTRSQYF.

This chain uses TRBV2 with TRBJ2-2, with D possibly being TRBD2 (8 bases). The V gene's germline CDR1 is SNHLY and CDR2 FYNNEI. The V gene lost 0 bases and the J gene lost 7 bases, with 15 bases spanning the gap. This CDR3 spans 16 amino acids. This CDR3 reads CASSEAREGAGGELFF. The CDR3 nucleotides are TGTGCCAGCAGTGAAGCTCGGGAGGGGGCTGGCGGGGAGCTGTTTTTT.

This chain uses TRBV3-1 (or the pseudogene TRBV3-2) with TRBJ1-1; no firm D call. The V gene's germline CDR1 is LGHDT and CDR2 YNNKEL (reference sequence). The CDR3 is 15 amino acids. Trimming shortened V by 0 bases and J by 4 bases, and 12 bases separated the two germline ends. The CDR3 loop is CASSQDLTRGTEAFF. The DNA of the CDR3 is TGTGCCAGCAGCCAAGATCTCACCCGGGGCACTGAAGCTTTCTTT.

V and J are TRBV6-5 and TRBJ1-1; no clear D gene. Trimming left V 6 bases short and J 7 bases short, with 9 bases between. The germline gives CDR1 MNHEY, CDR2 SVGAGI. The CDR3 consists of 11 residues. CDR3 in amino acids: CASRSGLEAFF. The CDR3, as DNA: TGTGCCAGCAGGAGTGGACTTGAAGCTTTCTTT.